The rows below give T cell receptor beta chains drawn from one sample of a study of OX40 agonist ivuxolimab in advanced cancers. Method: immunoSEQ multiplex PCR; TCRdb's copy keeps in-frame clones and lacks some. The repertoire holds approximately 50,000 clones, with roughly 91% as singletons. The specimen was CD4+ or CD8+ T cells sorted from blood, collected in a trial of the OX40 agonist ivuxolimab. The source of these receptors is an adult with an advanced solid tumor such as melanoma, head and neck, liver or kidney cancer. Each CDR3 is given with its conserved first and last residue. The order of the fields is CDR3 DNA, CDR3 protein, clone size, J gene, CDR3 length, V gene, D gene. A D gene is named only where the DNA matches it firmly. Size values are once, few and many counts, or a class for expanded clones, and some rows have none.

TGTGCCAGTAGTATAGGCAGGGGTTCTGGAGAGACCCAGTACTTC	CASSIGRGSGETQYF	-	TRBJ2-5	15	TRBV19	-
TGTGCCAGCAGCTTAGCAAGCGCGAGAGATACGCAGTATTTT	CASSLASARDTQYF	-	TRBJ2-3	14	TRBV7-9	-
TGTGCCAGCAGCTTAACAGAGTACGGGGAGCTGTTTTTT	CASSLTEYGELFF	-	TRBJ2-2	13	TRBV7-3	-
TGCGCCAGCAGTGAGGACCGGTACGGGAACACTGAAGCTTTCTTT	CASSEDRYGNTEAFF	-	TRBJ1-1	15	TRBV10-1	-
TGTGCCAGCAGTTCTAATGGGGGGTTTGGCTACACCTTC	CASSSNGGFGYTF	-	TRBJ1-2	13	TRBV28	-
TGCGCCAGCAGGCAGGGGACTAGCGGGAGAAATACGCAGTATTTT	CASRQGTSGRNTQYF	-	TRBJ2-3	15	TRBV4-1	TRBD2
TGTGCCAGCAGCCGACGGGACACGGTTCTCTCTGGAAACACCATATATTTT	CASSRRDTVLSGNTIYF	-	TRBJ1-3	17	TRBV7-2	-
TGTGCCAGCAGCGCCGACCGACAGGGTTCTAACTATGGCTACACCTTC	CASSADRQGSNYGYTF	-	TRBJ1-2	16	TRBV9	TRBD1
TGTGCCAGCAGTTTAAACCCCTTCTACAATGAGCAGTTCTTC	CASSLNPFYNEQFF	-	TRBJ2-1	14	TRBV27	-
TGCGCCAGCAGCTTGGCCCCGGGTACCGGGGAGCTGTTTTTT	CASSLAPGTGELFF	-	TRBJ2-2	14	TRBV5-1	-
TGTGCCAGCAGCTTAGATAGGGGGAGTGGAGCTTTCTTT	CASSLDRGSGAFF	-	TRBJ1-1	13	TRBV7-8	-
TGTGCCAGCAGCTTAGCCAGGACTAGCGGGGCCTGGGAGACCCAGTACTTC	CASSLARTSGAWETQYF	-	TRBJ2-5	17	TRBV11-2	TRBD2
TGTGCCAGCAAACTTAGCGGGGGGAAAAACATTCAGTACTTC	CASKLSGGKNIQYF	-	TRBJ2-4	14	TRBV27	TRBD2
TGTGCCAGCAGTTCGTATAATTCACCCCTCCACTTT	CASSSYNSPLHF	-	TRBJ1-6	12	TRBV6-6	-
TGTGCCAGCAGGGGGACTCGATCGGAAACAGATACGCAGTATTTT	CASRGTRSETDTQYF	-	TRBJ2-3	15	TRBV6-5	-
TGCGCCAGCAGCTATTCGGCGGACTTGCCCCACTTCTTC	CASSYSADLPHFF	-	TRBJ2-1	13	TRBV5-1	-
TGTGCCAGCAGCCCAGGGAGGGGGGAGCTGTTTTTT	CASSPGRGELFF	-	TRBJ2-2	12	TRBV7-6	-
TGTGCCATCAGTGAAAGATCCGGGACCAACTACGAGCAGTACTTC	CAISERSGTNYEQYF	-	TRBJ2-7	15	TRBV10-3	-
TGTGCCAGCAGGGGTGGGGAGGGCTACACCTTC	CASRGGEGYTF	-	TRBJ1-2	11	TRBV6-6	-
TGTGCTAGTGCTCTCCGCCCGGGAAGGGTGACCGGGGAGCTGTTTTTT	CASALRPGRVTGELFF	-	TRBJ2-2	16	TRBV12-5	-
TGTGCCAGCCGAAGAGCGGGAGGGCGGACCGGGGAGCTGTTTTTT	CASRRAGGRTGELFF	-	TRBJ2-2	15	TRBV2	TRBD2
TGTGCCAGCAGCGTAGACTTCTCCTATGGCTACACCTTC	CASSVDFSYGYTF	-	TRBJ1-2	13	TRBV9	-
TGTGCCAGCAGTTACACCGAGGGAAGTGGCTACACCTTC	CASSYTEGSGYTF	-	TRBJ1-2	13	TRBV6-5	-
TGTGCCTGGAAGTTCTGGGAGACCCAGTACTTC	CAWKFWETQYF	-	TRBJ2-5	11	TRBV30	-
TGTGCCAGCTCACCTCGTGGCGCCGGGACAGACTCCTACGAGCAGTACTTC	CASSPRGAGTDSYEQYF	-	TRBJ2-7	17	TRBV18	TRBD1
TGCAGCGTTCAGACCTGGCGGACCGGGGAGCTGTTTTTT	CSVQTWRTGELFF	-	TRBJ2-2	13	TRBV29-1	-
TGCGCCAGCAGCACGGATGGACGGATTAACACCGGGGAGCTGTTTTTT	CASSTDGRINTGELFF	-	TRBJ2-2	16	TRBV5-1	-
TGTGCCATCAGCCTGAATGGAGGGACTACCGTCGGCGAGCAGTACTTC	CAISLNGGTTVGEQYF	-	TRBJ2-7	16	TRBV10-3	TRBD2
TGTGCCAGCAGCTTGGACCTTGGGGACGCTTACACCTTC	CASSLDLGDAYTF	-	TRBJ1-2	13	TRBV5-4	-
TGTGCCAGCAGTTTATCAACAGGGTGGAACACCGGGGAGCTGTTTTTT	CASSLSTGWNTGELFF	-	TRBJ2-2	16	TRBV27	-
TGTGCCAGCAGCTCCCGACCGGGGGGGGCGGCCAAAAACATTCAGTACTTC	CASSSRPGGAAKNIQYF	-	TRBJ2-4	17	TRBV7-2	TRBD2
TGTGCCAGCTCACTGGGACAGAGAGAGACCCAGTACTTC	CASSLGQRETQYF	-	TRBJ2-5	13	TRBV18	TRBD1
TGCGCCAGCAGCCAAGATATGGGCACTGAAGCTTTCTTT	CASSQDMGTEAFF	-	TRBJ1-1	13	TRBV4-3	-
TGTGCCAGCAGTGGGTACTCGCGGGAGCCCTCCAATGAGCAGTTCTTC	CASSGYSREPSNEQFF	-	TRBJ2-1	16	TRBV2	TRBD2
TGTGCCAGCAGGCGCACAGGGCCGAACACTGAAGCTTTCTTT	CASRRTGPNTEAFF	-	TRBJ1-1	14	TRBV5-4	-
TGTGCCAGCAGCGAAATCGACATCGGGGGGCTATCTGAAGCTTTCTTT	CASSEIDIGGLSEAFF	-	TRBJ1-1	16	TRBV4-2	-
TGTGCCAGCAGCCAAGCTTCAGGACAGGGGGTTCGAAACACCATATATTTT	CASSQASGQGVRNTIYF	-	TRBJ1-3	17	TRBV14	TRBD1
TGTGCCAGCAGCTTAAGTTCATCCTCCTACAATGAGCAGTTCTTC	CASSLSSSSYNEQFF	-	TRBJ2-1	15	TRBV11-3	-
TGTGCCACCCTAGACGGACAGGGGGGTTTCAATGAGCAGTTCTTC	CATLDGQGGFNEQFF	few	TRBJ2-1	15	TRBV15	TRBD1
TGTGCCAGCTCACCAGGGGGGGGCCAAGAGACCCAGTACTTC	CASSPGGGQETQYF	-	TRBJ2-5	14	TRBV18	TRBD2
TGTGCCAGCAGCTCCCGACTAGGGGGAGGCACAGATACGCAGTATTTT	CASSSRLGGGTDTQYF	once	TRBJ2-3	16	TRBV9	-
TGCGCCAGCAGCCGTTACCAGGGACCCAGCACAGATACGCAGTATTTT	CASSRYQGPSTDTQYF	-	TRBJ2-3	16	TRBV4-3	-
TGTGCCAGCAGCATCCCCGAAGAGTTGAGGTCCAATCAGCCCCAGCATTTT	CASSIPEELRSNQPQHF	-	TRBJ1-5	17	TRBV28	-
TGTGCCAGCAGCGCCGGAGCGGGAGGCGGGCAGTACTTC	CASSAGAGGGQYF	-	TRBJ2-7	13	TRBV6-4	TRBD2
TGCGCCAGCAGCTTTAGCGGGAGTTCCTACGAGCAGTACTTC	CASSFSGSSYEQYF	-	TRBJ2-7	14	TRBV5-1	TRBD2